This is a list of T cell receptor beta chains from one sample in a study of identical twins. TCRdb redid the calling of the 5' RACE reads with MiXCR, one entry per CDR3 protein. The sample yields 690,000 or so distinct CDR3 sequences, 8.6% seen once. These sequences were also reported in another study, on yellow fever vaccine responses in identical twins.

Sequencing was done on a sample of PBMCs. These receptors came from a woman younger than 35 in good health. Each CDR3 is given without its conserved first and last residue. Rows may omit the clone size; those that give it use once, few, many or a size class.

- TRBV7-2 ASSLVLLADGELF
many TRBV12-3/TRBV12-4 ASSLQGLDEQF
- TRBV5-6 ASSFDVGEQY
many TRBV5-1 ASSLELASPLH
- TRBV6-5 ASSYSKQYTEAF
once TRBV3-1 ASSPLHPTLKGGELF
- TRBV5-4 ASSLVSGEDTQY
many TRBV12-3/TRBV12-4 ASSSTSGRAYEQY
few TRBV9 ASSVTSGSWAGELF
- TRBV20-1 SAKSRGGIGELF
- TRBV28 ASSLRTVTLRTDTQY
- TRBV9 ASSVRGTGANSGNTIY
- TRBV20-1 SASVSGLAGIEQY
few TRBV18 ASSPELAGGSEQF
many TRBV11-1 ASSLYESGSETQY
- TRBV5-1 ASSPRGQGALDTQY
few TRBV7-8 ASSLSTDSPNTGELF
many TRBV11-2 ASSISWTSGIRIGNEQF
many TRBV6-5 ASSYRTSGETQY
many TRBV4-1 ASSQGASVPETQY
- TRBV10-3 AIRTQENTEAF
- TRBV4-3 ASSQERLAGSTGELF
few TRBV7-3 ASSRGGLAGPSYNEQF
- TRBV5-1 ASRGGLDTDTQY
once TRBV19 ASSIGFGYYEQY
few TRBV28 ASSSSKGTAKETQY
- TRBV20-1 SARGLAGGPGYPGELF
- TRBV11-2 ASSLSGSSYNEQS
- TRBV5-1 ASSRTSGVLNEQF
many TRBV4-3 ASSLPGTSVYNEQF
many TRBV5-1 ASSRSTDTQY
many TRBV20-1 SQTLTGLPYEQY
- TRBV7-6 ASSSEDGHGYEQY
- TRBV11-1 ASSPVKALGLMGDTQY
- TRBV7-9 ASSQLAETGETQY
few TRBV18 ASSPHNAVDTQY
- TRBV7-9 ASSYAGGQPQH
many TRBV20-1 SSSTESSYEQY
many TRBV7-9 ASSPYTSIYSINEQF
many TRBV5-6 ASSFGGGATQPQH
- TRBV4-3 ASRTSGTHTSTDTQY
few TRBV9 ASSVGGETYEQY
few TRBV27 ASSLSALPFYEQY
few TRBV29-1 SARTGDREGYT
- TRBV4-3 ASSQGTGGLYNEQF
many TRBV24-1 ATSATRDTQY
many TRBV5-1 ASSLLATDYEQY
few TRBV28 ASSLDPGQPFEQY
few TRBV19 ASSNGQGSGYT
- TRBV29-1 SVGGFETAYEQY
few TRBV20-1 SARRSSGNTQY
- TRBV4-2 ASSHPLPGRANTGELF
few TRBV29-1 SVERLDSYEQY
- TRBV7-2 ASSFSSSGANVLT
many TRBV5-1 ASSLPTGAVGNEQF